This T cell receptor beta chain was found in a study of shared clonotypes between healthy human individuals. Trimming pared 4 bases from V and 6 bases from J, leaving 7 bases between. Germline V gene sequence: CDR1 SGDLS, CDR2 YYNGEE. There are 12 residues in the CDR3. Measured with immunoSEQ multiplex PCR; TCRdb has only the in-frame clones, and not every one. The sample has 1 million to 1.2 million clones; approximately 75% are singletons. This sequence originates from a man younger than 35 in good health. Some clones in this sample may be carry-over from other donors' samples. This chain connects TRBV9 to TRBJ2-2, with D unresolved. Sequences were obtained from memory CD4+ T cells from PBMCs. Indicated subset: CD45RA-negative fraction. In DNA form, the CDR3 reads TGTGCCAGCAGCCCCCAGGCCGGGGAGCTGTTTTTT. Protein: CASSPQAGELFF.